A selection of T cell receptor beta chains follows, all from one sample in a study of blood T cells in healthy people across ages. TCRdb itself ran the 5' RACE reads through MiXCR, one entry per CDR3 protein. The sample lists approximately 800,000 distinct CDR3 sequences; about 62% were seen once. The sequenced material came from blood. The receptors were gathered from a man aged 25-45 years in good health. Both conserved end residues are part of each CDR3. A D gene is named only where the DNA matches it firmly. The size of a clone is reported for some rows only, either as once, few or many, or as a class for expanded clones.

j_gene,abundance,d_gene,v_gene,CDR3nt,CDR3aa
TRBJ1-2,few,.,TRBV29-1,TGCAGCGTTGAAATGGCCTATGGCTACACCTTC,CSVEMAYGYTF
TRBJ2-3,once,.,TRBV3-1,TGTGCCAGCAGCCAGGGCATCTATACGCAGTATTTT,CASSQGIYTQYF
TRBJ2-5,.,TRBD2,TRBV3-1,TGTGCCAGCAGCCAAGAATACTCGGGACTAGCCCGAGAAAGATTAGAGACCCAGTACTTC,CASSQEYSGLARERLETQYF
TRBJ1-1,few,TRBD1,TRBV5-1,TGCGCCAGCAGCTCCGACAGGGCTGAAGCTTTCTTT,CASSSDRAEAFF
TRBJ2-1,.,.,TRBV2,TGTGCCAGCATTGGAGTAGCCTTCTACAATGAGCAGTTCTTC,CASIGVAFYNEQFF
TRBJ2-1,.,TRBD2,TRBV20-1,TGCAGTGCTCCCGGACTAGCTTACTACAATGAGCAGTTCTTC,CSAPGLAYYNEQFF
TRBJ2-7,.,TRBD1,TRBV20-1,TGCAGTGCTAAGTTACCGGGACAGTCCTACGAGCAGTACTTC,CSAKLPGQSYEQYF
TRBJ2-5,few,.,TRBV7-3,TGTGCCAGCAGCTTAAGACCTAATATTTGGGAGACCCAGTACTTC,CASSLRPNIWETQYF
TRBJ2-1,.,TRBD1,TRBV11-1,TGTGCCAGCAGTTCAGGGACAGGGGCCTACAATGAGCAGTTCTTC,CASSSGTGAYNEQFF
TRBJ1-2,.,.,TRBV3-1,TGTGCCAGCAGTAACCGTGCAGTATATGGCTACACCTTC,CASSNRAVYGYTF
TRBJ2-7,.,TRBD2,TRBV10-3,TGTGCCATCGGGGCGGGGGGCTTATACGAGCAGTACTTC,CAIGAGGLYEQYF
TRBJ1-5,few,.,TRBV7-2,TGTGCCAGCAGCTTAGGAGCAGGTAGCAATCAGCCCCAGCATTTT,CASSLGAGSNQPQHF
TRBJ2-4,few,.,TRBV7-2,TGTGCCAGCAGCTTAGTCGGACTCTTGAGAGAACCGGGGGACATTCAGTACTTC,CASSLVGLLREPGDIQYF
TRBJ1-2,.,TRBD1,TRBV20-1,TGCAGTGCTAGGGACAGGCAAGGCTACACCTTC,CSARDRQGYTF